The entry below describes one TCR beta chain. Profiled with immunoSEQ multiplex PCR; TCRdb holds only in-frame clones, not every one. The sample has some 73,000 clones, around 79% seen once. This sample was taken from a study of blood T cell repertoires in COVID-19. The wider study: Sites across the United States, Italy and Spain contributed samples from acute and convalescent COVID-19. T cells, B-cell-depleted T cells, or PBMCs supplied cDNA or gDNA.

J was trimmed by 0 bases and V by 5 bases; bases with no gene match: 23. The CDR3 runs 20 residues. Germline-derived CDR1 and CDR2 are SQVTM and ANQGSEA. What was sequenced was peripheral blood. The sequence came from a man aged 60 to 75 with acute or convalescent COVID-19. This chain uses TRBV29-1 with TRBJ2-3; 7 nucleotides align to TRBD1. The chain's CDR3 is CSVPKRPLQGQDSSTDTQYF. The CDR3 DNA reads as TGCAGCGTTCCTAAACGACCACTCCAAGGACAGGATTCTAGCACAGATACGCAGTATTTT.